This T cell receptor beta chain comes out of a study of OX40 agonist ivuxolimab in advanced cancers. Autoimmune disease history or systemic immunosuppression disqualified patients. The table came from immunoSEQ multiplex PCR; TCRdb's copy has only in-frame clones and leaves some out. The table includes some 26,000 clones, 75% to 85% detected once. The trim removed 0 bases at V and 4 bases at J, leaving 8 bases unmatched. The CDR3 has 16 residues. Germline V gene sequence: CDR1 SNHLY, CDR2 FYNNEI. The chain combines TRBV2 with TRBJ2-7; the match to TRBD1 covers 8 bases. This material consisted of CD4+ or CD8+ T cells sorted from blood, taken in a trial of the OX40 agonist ivuxolimab. The sequence was obtained from an adult with an advanced solid tumor such as melanoma, head and neck, liver or kidney cancer. CDR3 DNA: TGTGCCAGCAGTGAAGCACCGACAGGGGTGACTTACGAGCAGTACTTC. This gives the protein CASSEAPTGVTYEQYF.